This T cell receptor (beta chain) was sequenced in a study of cytomegalovirus exposure and HLA in healthy donors. Study-wide findings and caveats: It is likely that the observed cluster of highly shared sequence variants was a sequencing artifact. Immune exposure data for these donors was limited to CMV serostatus. A later analysis linked a missense variant in DCLRE1C to the trimming of TCR beta V and J genes.

The PCR used 60 Vbeta and 13 Jbeta primers. The method was immunoSEQ multiplex PCR; TCRdb's version includes in-frame clones alone and lacks a portion of them. The sample records 150,000 to 200,000 clones, 79% being singletons. This clone was detected only once. Its matching antigen is unknown. Sample: PBMCs. This receptor was identified in a woman in her forties or fifties in good health and CMV-seronegative.

In DNA, the CDR3 is TGTGCCAGCAGCTTAAAGCAGGGGCTAGGCTATGGCTACACCTTC. Translating it yields CASSLKQGLGYGYTF. The chain carries TRBV7-2 and TRBJ1-2, with D maybe TRBD1 (6 bases). V was pared by 2 bases and J by 4 bases, with 14 bases between. The CDR3 spans 15 residues. Germline assignment: CDR1 SGHTA and CDR2 FQGNSA. The whole variable domain, remainder taken from reference TRBV7-2 and TRBJ1-2, is GAGVSQSPSNKVTEKGKDVELRCDPISGHTALYWYRQSLGQGLEFLIYFQGNSAPDKSGLPSDRFSAERTGGSVSTLTIQRTQQEDSAVYLCASSLKQGLGYGYTFGSGTRLTVV.